A selection of T cell receptor beta chains follows, all from one sample in a study of CD8+CD57+ T cells in acquired aplastic anemia. One entry per CDR3 protein results from TCRdb running MiXCR on the reads. This table holds about 180,000 distinct CDR3 sequences, about 44% found once. Source material: sorted CD4+, CD8+, or CD8+CD57+ T cells (not recorded which) from PBMCs. The receptors were sampled from a human donor with aplastic anemia. Both conserved end residues are part of each CDR3. D genes are given only for firm matches. Clone size appears in some rows only: once, few, many, or a class for an expanded clone.

v_gene,abundance,d_gene,j_gene,CDR3aa,CDR3nt
TRBV20-1,-,-,TRBJ1-6,CSARGPTVAPYNSPLHF,TGCAGTGCTAGAGGCCCGACAGTAGCTCCTTATAATTCACCCCTCCACTTT
TRBV9,-,-,TRBJ1-2,CASSEYWDVNYGYTF,TGTGCCAGCAGCGAGTATTGGGACGTCAACTATGGCTACACCTTC
TRBV25-1,-,-,TRBJ2-2,CASSGLRGELFF,TGTGCCAGCAGTGGCCTAAGAGGGGAGCTGTTTTTT
TRBV20-1,many,TRBD1,TRBJ1-2,CSVELPGQLYGYTF,TGCAGTGTTGAATTGCCGGGACAGCTTTATGGCTACACCTTC
TRBV12-3/TRBV12-4,many,-,TRBJ1-2,CASRPLTRVDYGYTF,TGTGCCAGCAGGCCTCTCACCAGGGTAGACTATGGCTACACCTTC
TRBV2,many,TRBD1,TRBJ2-7,CASSESGQGGYEQYF,TGTGCCAGCAGTGAGTCGGGACAGGGGGGTTACGAGCAGTACTTC
TRBV2,-,TRBD1,TRBJ1-1,CASGTGMENTEAFF,TGTGCCAGCGGGACAGGGATGGAGAACACTGAAGCTTTCTTT
TRBV10-3,-,TRBD2,TRBJ2-7,CAISEERTSGDEQYF,TGTGCCATCAGTGAGGAGAGGACTAGCGGTGACGAGCAGTACTTC
TRBV5-8,-,-,TRBJ2-5,CASTLSRGEETQYF,TGTGCCAGCACCTTATCCCGGGGAGAAGAGACCCAGTACTTC
TRBV5-8,few,-,TRBJ2-7,CASSRDRSHEQYF,TGTGCCAGCAGCCGTGACAGGAGCCACGAGCAGTACTTC
TRBV10-3,-,-,TRBJ1-3,CAISDQGTLTGNTIYF,TGTGCCATCAGTGACCAAGGGACCCTTACTGGAAACACCATATATTTT
TRBV27,few,TRBD1,TRBJ2-2,CASTRLDRVIGELFF,TGTGCCAGCACCAGACTGGACAGGGTGATCGGGGAGCTGTTTTTT
TRBV5-1,-,-,TRBJ2-1,CASSRVEGNEQFF,TGCGCCAGCAGTAGGGTTGAAGGTAATGAGCAGTTCTTC
TRBV13,few,-,TRBJ2-5,CAGLGGRDQETQYF,TGTGCGGGGCTCGGGGGCCGTGACCAAGAGACCCAGTACTTC
TRBV4-2,many,-,TRBJ1-2,CASSQGGGNYGYTF,TGTGCCAGCAGCCAAGGAGGGGGGAACTATGGCTACACCTTC
TRBV6-1,many,TRBD1,TRBJ1-5,CASTTTGRNQPQHF,TGTGCCAGTACTACGACAGGGCGGAATCAGCCCCAGCATTTT
TRBV2,many,-,TRBJ2-7,CASSGRGPYEQYF,TGTGCCAGCAGTGGCAGGGGACCCTACGAGCAGTACTTC
TRBV2,many,TRBD1,TRBJ1-2,CASTGDRGQGYTF,TGTGCCAGCACGGGGGACAGGGGGCAAGGCTACACCTTC
TRBV24-1,-,TRBD1,TRBJ2-3,CATRARTGETDTQYF,TGTGCCACCAGGGCCCGGACAGGGGAAACAGATACGCAGTATTTT
TRBV19,many,TRBD2,TRBJ2-1,CASSIGTGTREQFF,TGTGCCAGTAGTATTGGTACCGGGACTAGGGAGCAGTTCTTC
TRBV18,few,TRBD1,TRBJ1-1,CASSPFLGQGAQGTEAFF,TGTGCCAGCTCACCATTTCTGGGACAGGGGGCGCAGGGCACTGAAGCTTTCTTT
TRBV29-1,-,TRBD2,TRBJ2-3,CSVEDRGGRADTQYF,TGCAGCGTTGAAGATCGCGGGGGGCGTGCAGATACGCAGTATTTT
TRBV13,-,-,TRBJ2-7,CASSLGRQFSYEQYF,TGTGCCAGCAGCTTAGGCCGACAGTTCTCCTACGAGCAGTACTTC
TRBV30,many,-,TRBJ1-6,CAWSVLGNSPLHF,TGTGCCTGGAGTGTACTGGGAAATTCACCCCTCCACTTT
TRBV20-1,many,-,TRBJ2-7,CSAPIFRQGGDEQYF,TGCAGTGCCCCAATTTTTCGACAGGGAGGGGACGAGCAGTACTTC
TRBV19,-,TRBD2,TRBJ2-7,CASSKLAGRKYEQYF,TGTGCCAGTAGTAAGTTAGCGGGACGAAAATACGAGCAGTACTTC
TRBV7-3,-,TRBD1,TRBJ2-7,CASSKSGTGRDEQYF,TGTGCCAGCTCCAAATCCGGGACAGGGCGAGACGAGCAGTACTTC
TRBV9,-,-,TRBJ1-1,CASSGGAEAFF,TGTGCCAGCAGTGGCGGAGCTGAAGCTTTCTTT